This TCR beta chain was identified during a study of blood T cell repertoires in COVID-19. Study-level information: Samples representing acute and convalescent COVID-19 were sourced from the United States, Italy and Spain.

Original analysis: Amplifying reference gene primers gave estimates of nucleated cell counts. Profiled with immunoSEQ multiplex PCR; TCRdb holds only in-frame clones, not every one. The D gene and trimming were derived from the DNA, and the V and J assignments and clone size from that table. The sample has fewer than 110,000 clones, around nine tenths seen once; the top ten hold less than 4%. J was trimmed by 2 bases and V by 0 bases; bases with no gene match: 5. The CDR3 consists of 17 residues. Germline lookup yields CDR1 SNHLY and CDR2 FYNNEI. The chain couples TRBV2 to TRBJ2-3, with 10 bases that match TRBD2. This sequence was found in a human donor in a cohort sampled during active COVID-19. The sequenced sample consisted of peripheral blood. The CDR3: CASSEALGLADTDTQYF. The CDR3 DNA reads TGTGCCAGCAGTGAAGCGCTTGGACTAGCGGACACAGATACGCAGTATTTT.